This T cell receptor (beta chain) was profiled in a study of T cells after yellow fever vaccination. Across the study: In the case of low-cell-number fractions, SMART-Seq v4 Ultra Low Input was used for preparation.

Turning to this clonotype: Its antigen is undetermined.

TCRdb itself ran the 5' RACE reads through MiXCR, one entry per CDR3 protein. The sample holds roughly 500,000 distinct CDR3 sequences, roughly 21% seen once. Overall study results and limits: In FACS-sorted repertoires, abundant clonotypes from the bulk population could appear as contaminants. After the booster, over 95% of CD4 and roughly nine tenths of CD8 primary-response clones were re-detected.

Losses at the gene ends were 7 bases for V and 4 bases for J; bases not matched to a gene: 8. This CDR3 contains 14 residues. Germline V gene sequence: CDR1 SQVTM, CDR2 ANQGSEA. The TCR comes from a young man who received the YFV17D yellow fever vaccine. The specimen was PBMCs, collected 15 days after the yellow fever booster vaccination. The rearrangement links TRBV29-1 to TRBJ2-2; 8 positions agree with TRBD1. CDR3 region: CSATDRVGTGELFF. In DNA, the CDR3 is TGCAGCGCAACGGACAGGGTGGGCACCGGGGAGCTGTTTTTT.